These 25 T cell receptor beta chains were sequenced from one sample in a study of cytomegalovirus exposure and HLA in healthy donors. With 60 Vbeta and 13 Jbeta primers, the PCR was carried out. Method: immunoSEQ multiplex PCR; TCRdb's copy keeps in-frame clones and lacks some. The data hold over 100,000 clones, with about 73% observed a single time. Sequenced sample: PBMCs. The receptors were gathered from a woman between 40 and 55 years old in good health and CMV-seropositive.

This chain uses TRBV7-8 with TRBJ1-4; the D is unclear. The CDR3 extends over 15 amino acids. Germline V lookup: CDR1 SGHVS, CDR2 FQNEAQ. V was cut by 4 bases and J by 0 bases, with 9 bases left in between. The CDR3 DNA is TGTGCCAGCAGCTCCCAGTTGGCAACTAATGAAAAACTGTTTTTT. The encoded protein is CASSSQLATNEKLFF.

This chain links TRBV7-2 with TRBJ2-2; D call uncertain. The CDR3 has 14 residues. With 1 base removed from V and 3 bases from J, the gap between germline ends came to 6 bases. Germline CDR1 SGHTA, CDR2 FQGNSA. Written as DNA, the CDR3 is TGTGCCAGCAGCTTAGTCCTTTACACCGGGGAGCTGTTTTTT. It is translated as CASSLVLYTGELFF.

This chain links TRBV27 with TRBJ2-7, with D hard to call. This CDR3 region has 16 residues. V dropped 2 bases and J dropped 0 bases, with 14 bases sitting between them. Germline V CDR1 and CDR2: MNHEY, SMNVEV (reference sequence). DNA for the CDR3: TGTGCCAGCAGTTTAAATCTCCAAGCGACCTCCTACGAGCAGTACTTC. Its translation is CASSLNLQATSYEQYF.

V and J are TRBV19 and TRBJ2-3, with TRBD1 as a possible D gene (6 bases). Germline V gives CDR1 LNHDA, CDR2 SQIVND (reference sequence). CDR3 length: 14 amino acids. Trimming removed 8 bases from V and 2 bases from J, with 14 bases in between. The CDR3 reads CASVDWTDTDTQYF. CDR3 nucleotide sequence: TGTGCCAGTGTTGATTGGACAGACACAGATACGCAGTATTTT.

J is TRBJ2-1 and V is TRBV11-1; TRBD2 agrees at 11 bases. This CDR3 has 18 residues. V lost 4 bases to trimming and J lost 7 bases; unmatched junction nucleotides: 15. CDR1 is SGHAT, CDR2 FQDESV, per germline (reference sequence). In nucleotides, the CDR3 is TGTGCCAGCAGCTCACCTTTCCAACTAGCGGGGGCCTCAAATGAGCAGTTCTTC. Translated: CASSSPFQLAGASNEQFF.

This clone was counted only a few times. The CDR3: CAISDSGTGGQQYF. The DNA of the CDR3 is TGTGCCATCAGTGATTCCGGGACAGGGGGCCAGCAGTACTTC. The chain joins TRBV10-3 to TRBJ2-7, with 12 bases lining up with TRBD1. This CDR3 spans 14 amino acids. V shed 3 bases and J 8 bases; nucleotides not matched to a gene: 5. Germline V lookup: CDR1 ENHRY, CDR2 SYGVKD.

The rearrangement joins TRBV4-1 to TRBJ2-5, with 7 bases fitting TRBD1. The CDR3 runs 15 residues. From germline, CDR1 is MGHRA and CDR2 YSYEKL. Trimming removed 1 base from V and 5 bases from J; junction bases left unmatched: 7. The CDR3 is CASSQGGTVGETQYF. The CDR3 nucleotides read TGCGCCAGCAGCCAAGGAGGGACAGTCGGGGAGACCCAGTACTTC.

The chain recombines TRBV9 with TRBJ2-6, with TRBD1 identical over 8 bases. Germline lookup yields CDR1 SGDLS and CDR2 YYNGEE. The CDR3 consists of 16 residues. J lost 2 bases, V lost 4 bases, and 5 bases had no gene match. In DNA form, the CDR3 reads TGTGCCAGCAGCCCCCGGACAGGGACTGGGGCCAACGTCCTGACTTTC. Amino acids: CASSPRTGTGANVLTF.

The CDR3 loop is CASSMERLNTGELFF. Written as DNA, the CDR3 is TGTGCCAGTAGTATGGAACGACTAAACACCGGGGAGCTGTTTTTT. The V and J genes are TRBV19 and TRBJ2-2, with D maybe TRBD2 (5 bases). This CDR3 is built from 15 residues. Trimming shortened V by 3 bases and J by 2 bases, and 10 bases separated the two germline ends. CDR1 and CDR2 from the germline V gene are LNHDA and SQIVND (reference sequence).

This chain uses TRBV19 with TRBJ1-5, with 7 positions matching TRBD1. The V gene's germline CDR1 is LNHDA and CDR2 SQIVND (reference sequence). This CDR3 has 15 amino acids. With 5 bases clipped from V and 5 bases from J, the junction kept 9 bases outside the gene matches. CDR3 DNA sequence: TGTGCCAGTAGTTTACACAGACAGGGCGATCAGCCCCAGCATTTT. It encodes CASSLHRQGDQPQHF.

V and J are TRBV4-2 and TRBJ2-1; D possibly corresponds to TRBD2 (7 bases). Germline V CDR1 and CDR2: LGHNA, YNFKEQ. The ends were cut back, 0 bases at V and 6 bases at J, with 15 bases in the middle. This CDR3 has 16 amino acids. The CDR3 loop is CASSQDWGGPVNEQFF. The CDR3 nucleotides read TGTGCCAGCAGCCAAGATTGGGGGGGCCCGGTCAATGAGCAGTTCTTC.

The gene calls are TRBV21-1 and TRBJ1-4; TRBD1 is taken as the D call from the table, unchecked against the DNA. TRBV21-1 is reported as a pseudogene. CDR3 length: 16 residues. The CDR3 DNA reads TGTGCCAGCAGCAAGCTCGTACAGGGGGCGAGGGAAAAACTGTTTTTT. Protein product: CASSKLVQGAREKLFF.

CDR3 in DNA: TGTGCCAGCTCATCTCCAGGGGAGAACACTGAAGCTTTCTTT. Protein: CASSSPGENTEAFF. V and J are TRBV18 and TRBJ1-1; tentatively, D is TRBD1 (6 bases). CDR1 and CDR2 (germline): KGHSH, LQKENI. Deletions cut 5 bases from V and 1 base from J, with 11 bases between. The CDR3 consists of 14 residues.

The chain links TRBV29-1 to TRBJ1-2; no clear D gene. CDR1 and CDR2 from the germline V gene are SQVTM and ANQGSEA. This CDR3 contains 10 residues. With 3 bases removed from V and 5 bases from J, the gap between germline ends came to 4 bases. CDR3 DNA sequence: TGCAGCGTTGAGGAGTATGGCTACACCTTC. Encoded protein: CSVEEYGYTF.

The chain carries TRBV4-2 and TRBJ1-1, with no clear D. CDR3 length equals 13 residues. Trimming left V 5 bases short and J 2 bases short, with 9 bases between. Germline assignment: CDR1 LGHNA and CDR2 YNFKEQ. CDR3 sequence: CASSLYRNTEAFF. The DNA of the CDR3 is TGTGCCAGCAGCTTGTATAGAAACACTGAAGCTTTCTTT.

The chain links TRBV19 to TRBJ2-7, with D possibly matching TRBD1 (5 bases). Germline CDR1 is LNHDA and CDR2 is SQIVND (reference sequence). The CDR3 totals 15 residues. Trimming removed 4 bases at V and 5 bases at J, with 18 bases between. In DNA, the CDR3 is TGTGCCAGTAGTAGGCAGGGTGTCGTTATCCACGAGCAGTACTTC. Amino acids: CASSRQGVVIHEQYF.

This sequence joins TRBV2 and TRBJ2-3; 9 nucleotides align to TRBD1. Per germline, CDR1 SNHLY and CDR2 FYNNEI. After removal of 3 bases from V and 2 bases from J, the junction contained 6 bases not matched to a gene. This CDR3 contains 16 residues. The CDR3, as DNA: TGTGCCAGCAGTGAGGGACAGGGAATGAACACAGATACGCAGTATTTT. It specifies CASSEGQGMNTDTQYF.

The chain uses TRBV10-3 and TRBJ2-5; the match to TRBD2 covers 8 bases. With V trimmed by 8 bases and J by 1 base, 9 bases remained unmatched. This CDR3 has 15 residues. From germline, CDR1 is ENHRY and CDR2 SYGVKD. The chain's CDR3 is CAISRLATPQETQYF. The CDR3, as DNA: TGTGCCATCTCAAGACTAGCGACCCCCCAAGAGACCCAGTACTTC.

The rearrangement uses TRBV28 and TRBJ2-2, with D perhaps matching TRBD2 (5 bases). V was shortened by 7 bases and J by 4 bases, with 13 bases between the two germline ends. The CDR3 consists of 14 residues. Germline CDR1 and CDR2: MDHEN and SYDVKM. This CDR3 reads CASTRQRSTGELFF. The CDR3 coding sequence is TGTGCCAGCACCCGTCAGCGGTCCACCGGGGAGCTGTTTTTT.

CDR3 nucleotide sequence: TGTGCCAGCAGCCCGGGGGGCAGCCTCGCCGACGAGCAGTACTTC. This sequence encodes CASSPGGSLADEQYF. This chain connects TRBV5-4 to TRBJ2-7; D perhaps matches TRBD2 (7 bases). V lost 4 bases, J lost 5 bases, and 19 bases lay in between. There are 15 residues in the CDR3. Germline values: CDR1 SGHNT, CDR2 YYREEE (reference sequence).

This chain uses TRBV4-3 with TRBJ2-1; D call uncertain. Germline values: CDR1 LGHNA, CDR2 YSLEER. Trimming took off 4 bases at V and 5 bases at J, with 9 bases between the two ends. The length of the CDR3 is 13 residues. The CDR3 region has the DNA TGCGCCAGCAGCCCCTCCAGTCACAATGAGCAGTTCTTC. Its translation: CASSPSSHNEQFF.

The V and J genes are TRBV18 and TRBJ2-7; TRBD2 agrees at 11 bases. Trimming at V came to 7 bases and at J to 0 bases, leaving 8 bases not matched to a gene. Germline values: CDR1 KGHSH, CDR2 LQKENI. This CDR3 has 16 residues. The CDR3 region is CASLGTSGSSSYEQYF. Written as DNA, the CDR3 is TGTGCCAGCTTGGGGACTAGCGGATCAAGCTCCTACGAGCAGTACTTC. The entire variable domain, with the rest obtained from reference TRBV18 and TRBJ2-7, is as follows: NAGVMQNPRHLVRRRGQEARLRCSPMKGHSHVYWYRQLPEEGLKFMVYLQKENIIDESGMPKERFSAEFPKEGPSILRIQQVVRGDSAAYFCASLGTSGSSSYEQYFGPGTRLTVT.

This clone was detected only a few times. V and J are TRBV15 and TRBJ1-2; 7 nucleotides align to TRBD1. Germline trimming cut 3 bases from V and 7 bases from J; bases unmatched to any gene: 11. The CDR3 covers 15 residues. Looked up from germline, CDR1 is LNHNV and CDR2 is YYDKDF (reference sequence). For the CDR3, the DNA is TGTGCCACCAGCAGTGAACCGGGACAGCAAAGTGGCTACACCTTC. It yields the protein CATSSEPGQQSGYTF. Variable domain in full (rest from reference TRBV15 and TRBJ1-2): DAMVIQNPRYQVTQFGKPVTLSCSQTLNHNVMYWYQQKSSQAPKLLFHYYDKDFNNEADTPDNFQSRRPNTSFCFLDIRSPGLGDTAMYLCATSSEPGQQSGYTFGSGTRLTVV.

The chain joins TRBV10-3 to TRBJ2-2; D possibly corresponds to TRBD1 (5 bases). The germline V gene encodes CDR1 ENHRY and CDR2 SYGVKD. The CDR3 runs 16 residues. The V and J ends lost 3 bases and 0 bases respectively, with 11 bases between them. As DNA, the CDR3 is TGTGCCATCAGTGAACGACAGATATCGAACACCGGGGAGCTGTTTTTT. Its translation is CAISERQISNTGELFF.

The CDR3 nucleotides are TGTGCCAGCAGCACGATGACTAATGAGCAGTTCTTC. This sequence encodes CASSTMTNEQFF. The chain links TRBV7-6 to TRBJ2-1; no clear D. Germline-derived CDR1 and CDR2 are SGHVS and FNYEAQ. There are 12 residues in the CDR3. V lost 5 bases, J lost 7 bases, and 9 bases lay in between.